Below, one TCR beta chain is given with its context. What it binds is unknown. The table came from immunoSEQ multiplex PCR; TCRdb's copy has only in-frame clones and leaves some out. Among about 590,000 clones, less than 97% were seen once, and the ten largest hold around 0.097%. This record belongs to a study of shared clonotypes between healthy human individuals. Findings of the study overall: A reduction in generation probabilities was seen for non-shared clonotypes relative to those shared by all four donors.

CDR3 length equals 17 residues. V trimming: 6 bases; J trimming: 0 bases; junction bases outside the gene matches: 9. Looked up from germline, CDR1 is MDHEN and CDR2 is SYDVKM. Terminally differentiated effector memory CD45RA+ cells were excluded from the naive CD8 cells, which were CD45RO-negative and positively selected for CCR7. The V and J genes are TRBV28 and TRBJ1-5; 9 bases line up with TRBD1. Sequenced input: naive CD8+ T cells sorted from blood. This clonotype was sampled from a woman aged 25 to 45 in good health. CDR3 in amino acids: CASRMTGGVYSNQPQHF. The DNA of the CDR3 is TGTGCCAGCAGAATGACAGGGGGAGTTTATAGCAATCAGCCCCAGCATTTT.